Shown below are 11 T cell receptor beta chains from a single sample sequenced in a study of cytomegalovirus exposure and HLA in healthy donors. PCR was performed using 60 Vbeta and 13 Jbeta primers. Method: immunoSEQ multiplex PCR; TCRdb's copy keeps in-frame clones and lacks some. This table has about 130,000 clones, about 74% appearing once. The sample comprised PBMCs. The receptors were sampled from a woman in her 50s in good health and CMV-seropositive.

The chain combines TRBV2 with TRBJ2-1; D is ambiguous. V gave up 6 bases and J gave up 4 bases, with 13 bases separating them. The CDR3 has 14 amino acids. Per the germline V gene, CDR1 is SNHLY and CDR2 is FYNNEI. The CDR3 sequence is CASRDDTSYNEQFF. For the CDR3, the DNA is TGTGCCAGCAGAGACGACACATCTTACAATGAGCAGTTCTTC.

Only a few counts were recorded for this clone. This sequence joins TRBV6-6 and TRBJ1-5; possibly TRBD1 for D (5 bases). Germline V gene sequence: CDR1 MNHNY, CDR2 SVGAGI (reference sequence). The ends were cut back, 7 bases at V and 9 bases at J, with 16 bases in the middle. There are 13 residues in the CDR3. This CDR3 is CASTPGGSGPQHF. CDR3 in DNA: TGTGCCAGCACCCCGGGGGGTTCTGGGCCCCAGCATTTT.

The chain recombines TRBV7-8 with TRBJ2-5; D is possibly TRBD1 (5 bases). The J call is in doubt because the DNA end fits TRBJ2-7 better. CDR3 length equals 16 residues. Looked up from germline, CDR1 is SGHVS and CDR2 is FQNEAQ. The CDR3: CASSNGRTRVYYEQYF. The CDR3 region has the DNA TGTGCCAGCAGTAACGGAAGAACCAGGGTTTACTACGAGCAGTACTTC.

V gene TRBV19 combines with J gene TRBJ1-6, with TRBD1 identical over 7 bases. The CDR3 has 13 residues. J lost 6 bases, V lost 6 bases, and 2 bases had no gene match. Germline lookup yields CDR1 LNHDA and CDR2 SQIVND (reference sequence). This CDR3 reads CASRGTANSPLHF. Here the CDR3 DNA reads TGTGCCAGTAGGGGGACAGCTAATTCACCCCTCCACTTT.

V is TRBV30 and J is TRBJ2-5; 7 positions match TRBD2. V dropped 4 bases and J dropped 4; count of bases not matched to a gene: 6. The CDR3 spans 13 residues. From germline, CDR1 is GTSNPN and CDR2 SVGIG (reference sequence). CDR3 sequence: CAWTSLALETQYF. The CDR3 region has the DNA TGTGCCTGGACCTCACTAGCGTTAGAGACCCAGTACTTC.

Only a few counts were recorded for this clone. This chain uses TRBV11-2 with TRBJ2-2, with 16 bases fitting TRBD2. From germline, CDR1 is SGHAT and CDR2 FQNNGV. The length of the CDR3 is 20 residues. The trim removed 0 bases at V and 9 bases at J, leaving 13 bases unmatched. CDR3 amino acids: CASSLDSGTSGGAWRRELFF. The CDR3 DNA reads as TGTGCCAGCAGCTTAGACAGCGGGACTAGCGGGGGGGCTTGGCGCCGGGAGCTGTTTTTT. The whole variable domain, remainder taken from reference TRBV11-2 and TRBJ2-2, is EAGVAQSPRYKIIEKRQSVAFWCNPISGHATLYWYQQILGQGPKLLIQFQNNGVVDDSQLPKDRFSAERLKGVDSTLKIQPAKLEDSAVYLCASSLDSGTSGGAWRRELFFGEGSRLTVL.

The CDR3 coding sequence is TGTGCCAGCAGCTCTTGGGGACAGGGGAGGTACGAGCAGTACTTC. Translated: CASSSWGQGRYEQYF. The chain is built from TRBV7-2 and TRBJ2-7; 10 bases fit TRBD1. The CDR3 contains 15 residues. V lost 4 bases to trimming and J lost 4 bases; unmatched junction nucleotides: 7. Germline assignment: CDR1 SGHTA and CDR2 FQGNSA.

In nucleotides, the CDR3 is TGTGCCAGCACAAAACCGGGACAGGGAATATATGAGCAGTTCTTC. Translated, it gives CASTKPGQGIYEQFF. The chain has TRBV25-1 and TRBJ2-1, with TRBD1 identical over 9 bases. Trimming removed 7 bases from V and 8 bases from J; junction bases left unmatched: 12. Germline values: CDR1 MGHDK, CDR2 SYGVNS. The CDR3 has 15 amino acids.

This chain connects TRBV19 to TRBJ1-2; D gene ambiguous. V was clipped by 3 bases and J by 8 bases, with 16 bases between them. The CDR3 is 14 amino acids. Germline V CDR1 and CDR2: LNHDA, SQIVND (reference sequence). This CDR3 is CASSIQSSVSGYTF. The CDR3 DNA follows: TGTGCCAGTAGTATTCAATCGAGCGTATCCGGCTACACCTTC.

The CDR3 DNA reads as TGTGCCAGCAGCTTGGAGGGGGGGCGGCATGAGCAGTTCTTC. Translation: CASSLEGGRHEQFF. The rearrangement links TRBV5-5 to TRBJ2-1; D may be TRBD2 (7 bases). Germline values: CDR1 SGHKS, CDR2 YYEKEE (reference sequence). V was cut by 0 bases and J by 8 bases, with 12 bases left in between. The CDR3 is 14 amino acids. Using reference TRBV5-5 and TRBJ2-1 for the parts outside the CDR3, the full variable domain is DAGVTQSPTHLIKTRGQQVTLRCSPISGHKSVSWYQQVLGQGPQFIFQYYEKEERGRGNFPDRFSARQFPNYSSELNVNALLLGDSALYLCASSLEGGRHEQFFGPGTRLTVL.

V gene TRBV7-9 combines with J gene TRBJ2-7, with 11 bases matching TRBD1. The germline V gene has CDR1 SEHNR and CDR2 FQNEAQ (reference sequence). This CDR3 has 14 amino acids. The J segment lost 6 bases and the V segment lost 3 bases, leaving 4 bases of the junction unmatched. CDR3 residues: CASSLAGTGGEQYF. The CDR3, as DNA: TGTGCCAGCAGCTTGGCCGGGACAGGGGGCGAGCAGTACTTC.